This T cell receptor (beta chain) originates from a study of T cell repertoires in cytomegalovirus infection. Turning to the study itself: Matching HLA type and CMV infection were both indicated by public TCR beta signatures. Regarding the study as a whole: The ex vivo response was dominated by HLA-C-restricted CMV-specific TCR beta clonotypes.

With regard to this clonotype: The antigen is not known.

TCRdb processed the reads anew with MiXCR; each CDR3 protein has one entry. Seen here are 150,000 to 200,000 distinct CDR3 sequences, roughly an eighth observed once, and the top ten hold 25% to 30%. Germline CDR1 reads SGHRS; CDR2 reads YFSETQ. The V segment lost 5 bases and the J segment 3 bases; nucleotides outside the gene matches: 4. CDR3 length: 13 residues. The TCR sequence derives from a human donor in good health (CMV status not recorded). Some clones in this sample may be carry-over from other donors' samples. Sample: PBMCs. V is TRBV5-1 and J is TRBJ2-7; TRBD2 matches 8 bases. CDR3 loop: CASSPGGVYEQYF. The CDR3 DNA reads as TGCGCCAGCAGTCCGGGGGGGGTCTACGAGCAGTACTTC.